The 11 T cell receptor beta chains reported below all come from one sample, sequenced in a study of spatial heterogeneity in lung cancer. TCRdb ran MiXCR on the 5' RACE reads and lists one entry per CDR3 protein. This table has roughly 7,000 distinct CDR3 sequences, 14% appearing once. Study-wide results and caveats: Counts of expanded intratumoral alpha and beta TCRs tracked tumor mutation counts.

The time point: sample taken at primary tumor resection. No antigen has been assigned to these receptors. The sequencing used lung tumor tissue, collected at surgery. The receptors originated from a female donor with early-stage non-small cell lung cancer.

In this sample, this clonotype turned up many times. The chain combines TRBV12-5 with TRBJ2-1; 8 bases line up with TRBD1. V lost 2 bases and J lost 14; bases outside the gene matches: 5. CDR3 length: 12 amino acids. The V gene's germline CDR1 is LGHNT and CDR2 FRNRAP. The CDR3, as DNA: TGTGCTAGTGGTTTGATAACAGGGGGAGAGTTCTTC. It yields the protein CASGLITGGEFF. The full variable domain, rest sourced from reference TRBV12-5 and TRBJ2-1, is DARVTQTPRHKVTEMGQEVTMRCQPILGHNTVFWYRQTMMQGLELLAYFRNRAPLDDSGMPKDRFSAEMPDATLATLKIQPSEPRDSAVYFCASGLITGGEFFGPGTRLTVL.

This clonotype was seen many times. The V call is TRBV11-3, the J call TRBJ1-2; a possible D gene is TRBD1 (6 bases). V lost 5 bases and J 8 bases, leaving 15 bases between the germline ends. The CDR3 length is 13 residues. The V gene's germline CDR1 is SGHNT and CDR2 YENEEA. CDR3 region: CASSPTRGRGYTF. The CDR3 nucleotides read TGTGCCAGCAGCCCTACCAGGGGAAGGGGCTACACCTTC.

Within the sample, this clonotype is medium-sized. The chain couples TRBV4-1 to TRBJ1-6; 9 bases match TRBD1. This CDR3 has 14 residues. Germline V gene sequence: CDR1 MGHRA, CDR2 YSYEKL. Trimming took 4 bases from V and 10 from J; bases not matched to a gene: 5. In DNA form, the CDR3 reads TGCGCCAGCAGCCGGACAGGGGTCGGGTCACCCCTCCACTTT. It encodes CASSRTGVGSPLHF.

This clonotype rates as medium-sized. V is TRBV4-1 and J is TRBJ2-3; 10 bases fit TRBD2. Germline lookup yields CDR1 MGHRA and CDR2 YSYEKL. The CDR3 length is 18 residues. Trimming at V came to 1 base and at J to 3 bases, leaving 10 bases not matched to a gene. As DNA, the CDR3 is TGCGCCAGCAGCCAAGGAGCTAGCGGGGGCCGAGGAACAGATACGCAGTATTTT. It translates to CASSQGASGGRGTDTQYF.

There are many counts of this clonotype. The rearrangement uses TRBV7-9 and TRBJ2-7; 8 bases align to TRBD1. Per the germline V gene, CDR1 is SEHNR and CDR2 is FQNEAQ (reference sequence). The V segment lost 6 bases and the J segment 6 bases; nucleotides outside the gene matches: 7. The CDR3 loop spans 13 amino acids. CDR3 loop: CASSRTGGSEQYF. CDR3 DNA sequence: TGTGCCAGCAGTCGAACAGGGGGAAGCGAGCAGTACTTC.

This clonotype was counted at least ten times. The genes are TRBV10-3 and TRBJ2-5; D is uncertain. Trimming removed 6 bases at V and 1 base at J, with 6 bases between. Germline values: CDR1 ENHRY, CDR2 SYGVKD. CDR3 length equals 12 residues. CDR3 DNA: TGTGCCATCAGCCCCTCCCAAGAGACCCAGTACTTC. Its protein product is CAISPSQETQYF.

This clonotype was counted ten times or more. The chain links TRBV7-9 to TRBJ2-3, with D perhaps TRBD2 (6 bases). Per germline, CDR1 SEHNR and CDR2 FQNEAQ (reference sequence). The CDR3 runs to 16 residues. Trimming left V 2 bases short and J 0 bases short, with 12 bases between. The CDR3 here is CASSLSLASSTDTQYF. The CDR3 nucleotides read TGTGCCAGCAGCTTATCACTAGCTTCTAGCACAGATACGCAGTATTTT.

There are many counts of this clonotype. The chain uses TRBV13 and TRBJ1-2; D may be TRBD1 (5 bases). The CDR3 totals 13 residues. The germline V and J ends were trimmed by 4 bases and 4 bases, with 10 bases remaining between them. Germline CDR1 PRHDT, CDR2 FYEKMQ (reference sequence). CDR3 nucleotides: TGTGCCAGCAGCTCGGGACTGGGCTATGGCTACACCTTC. As protein: CASSSGLGYGYTF.

Ten or more counts support this clonotype. The V gene is TRBV29-1, the J gene TRBJ2-3, with a weak D call TRBD2 (7 bases). V was shortened by 6 bases and J by 3 bases, with 16 bases between the two germline ends. This CDR3 is 14 amino acids long. Germline V gene sequence: CDR1 SQVTM, CDR2 ANQGSEA. The CDR3 DNA reads TGCAGCGTCCGGGGAGGGCAGGGGACAGATACGCAGTATTTT. This translates into CSVRGGQGTDTQYF.

This clonotype has a count of ten or more. The V and J genes are TRBV3-1 and TRBJ1-2; D is unclear. The CDR3 is 13 residues long. The V end lost 1 base, the J end lost 5 bases, and 8 bases lay between the germline ends. Germline CDR1 and CDR2: LGHDT and YNNKEL (reference sequence). CDR3 nucleotides: TGTGCCAGCAGCCAAGCCAGGCGTTATGGCTACACCTTC. It yields the protein CASSQARRYGYTF.

The chain combines TRBV30 with TRBJ1-1; D is undetermined. Germline V gene sequence: CDR1 GTSNPN, CDR2 SVGIG (reference sequence). The CDR3 runs to 14 residues. The V and J ends lost 0 bases and 2 bases respectively, with 10 bases between them. CDR3 sequence reads: CAWSVRRANTEAFF. DNA of the CDR3: TGTGCCTGGAGTGTAAGGAGGGCTAACACTGAAGCTTTCTTT.